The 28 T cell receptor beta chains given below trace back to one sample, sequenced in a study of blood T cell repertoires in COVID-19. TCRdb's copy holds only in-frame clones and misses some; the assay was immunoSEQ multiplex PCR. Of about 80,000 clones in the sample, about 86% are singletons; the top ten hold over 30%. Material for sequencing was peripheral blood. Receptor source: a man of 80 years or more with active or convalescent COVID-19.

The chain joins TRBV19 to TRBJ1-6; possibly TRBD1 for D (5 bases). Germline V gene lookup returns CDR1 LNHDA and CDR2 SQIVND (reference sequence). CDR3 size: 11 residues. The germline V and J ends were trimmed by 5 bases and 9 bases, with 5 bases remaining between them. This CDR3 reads CASSQGSPLHF. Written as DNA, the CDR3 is TGTGCCAGTAGTCAGGGTTCACCCCTCCACTTT.

CDR3: CSVDPRGGSEAFF. CDR3 sequence (DNA): TGCAGCGTTGATCCCCGCGGGGGGTCTGAAGCTTTCTTT. The chain links TRBV29-1 to TRBJ1-1, with D perhaps matching TRBD1 (5 bases). The length of the CDR3 is 13 residues. Trimming took 3 bases from V and 6 from J, leaving 14 bases between them. The germline CDR1 and CDR2 sequences are SQVTM and ANQGSEA.

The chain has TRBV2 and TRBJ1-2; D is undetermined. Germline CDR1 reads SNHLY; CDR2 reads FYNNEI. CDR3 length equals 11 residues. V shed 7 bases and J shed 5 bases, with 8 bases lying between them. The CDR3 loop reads CASTPFYGYTF. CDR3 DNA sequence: TGTGCCAGCACCCCATTTTATGGCTACACCTTC.

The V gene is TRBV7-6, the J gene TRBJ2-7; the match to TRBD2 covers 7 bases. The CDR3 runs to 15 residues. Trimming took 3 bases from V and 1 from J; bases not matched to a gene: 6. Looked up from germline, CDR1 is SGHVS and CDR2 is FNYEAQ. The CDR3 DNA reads TGTGCCAGCAGCTTCCGGACTAGAGGGTCCTACGAGCAGTACTTC. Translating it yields CASSFRTRGSYEQYF.

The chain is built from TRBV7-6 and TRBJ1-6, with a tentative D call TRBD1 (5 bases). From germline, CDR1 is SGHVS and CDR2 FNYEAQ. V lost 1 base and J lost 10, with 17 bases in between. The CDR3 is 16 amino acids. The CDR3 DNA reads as TGTGCCAGCAGCTTAGAGCCCGGGGGGTCTCTGTCACCCCTCCACTTT. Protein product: CASSLEPGGSLSPLHF.

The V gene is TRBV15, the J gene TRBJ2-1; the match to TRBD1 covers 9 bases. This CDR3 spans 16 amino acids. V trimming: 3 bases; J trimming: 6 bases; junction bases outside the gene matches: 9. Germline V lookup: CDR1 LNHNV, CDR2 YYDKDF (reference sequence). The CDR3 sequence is CATSSLQGAISNEQFF. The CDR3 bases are TGTGCCACCAGCAGCCTACAGGGGGCTATCTCCAATGAGCAGTTCTTC.

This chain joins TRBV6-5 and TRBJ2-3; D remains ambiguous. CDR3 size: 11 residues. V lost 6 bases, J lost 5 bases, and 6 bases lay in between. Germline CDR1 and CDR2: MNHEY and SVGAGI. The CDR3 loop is CASRARDTQYF. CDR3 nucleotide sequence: TGTGCCAGCAGGGCACGAGATACGCAGTATTTT.

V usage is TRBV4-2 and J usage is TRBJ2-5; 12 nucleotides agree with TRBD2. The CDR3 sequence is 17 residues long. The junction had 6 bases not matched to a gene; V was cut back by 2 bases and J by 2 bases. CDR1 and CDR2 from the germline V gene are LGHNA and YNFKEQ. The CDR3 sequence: CASSQLTGLAGQETQYF. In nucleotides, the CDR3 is TGTGCCAGCAGCCAACTCACTGGACTAGCGGGACAAGAGACCCAGTACTTC.

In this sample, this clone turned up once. The CDR3 region is CASSLGQSTTEAFF. In nucleotides, the CDR3 is TGTGCCAGCAGCTTGGGACAGTCAACTACTGAAGCTTTCTTT. The rearrangement uses TRBV9 and TRBJ1-1, with 7 bases matching TRBD1. The CDR3 runs to 14 residues. CDR1 SGDLS and CDR2 YYNGEE come from the germline V gene. The trim removed 4 bases at V and 5 bases at J, leaving 8 bases unmatched.

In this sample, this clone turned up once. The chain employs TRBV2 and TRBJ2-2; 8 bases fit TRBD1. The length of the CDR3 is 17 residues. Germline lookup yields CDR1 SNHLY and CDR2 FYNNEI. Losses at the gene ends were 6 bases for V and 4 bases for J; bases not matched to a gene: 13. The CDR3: CASRDFSTGVFTGELFF. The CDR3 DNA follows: TGTGCCAGCAGAGATTTCTCGACAGGGGTTTTCACCGGGGAGCTGTTTTTT.

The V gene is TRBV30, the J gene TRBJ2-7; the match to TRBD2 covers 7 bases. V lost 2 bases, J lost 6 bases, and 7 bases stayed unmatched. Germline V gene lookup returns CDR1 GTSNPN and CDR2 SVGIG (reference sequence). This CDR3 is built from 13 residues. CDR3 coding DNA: TGTGCCTGGAGTACACTAGCGTCCCTCGAGCAGTACTTC. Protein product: CAWSTLASLEQYF.

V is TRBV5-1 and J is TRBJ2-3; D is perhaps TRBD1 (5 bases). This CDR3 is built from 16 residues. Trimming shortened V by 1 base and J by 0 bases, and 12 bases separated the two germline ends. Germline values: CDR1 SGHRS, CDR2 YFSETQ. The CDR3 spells CASSLIRGTSTDTQYF. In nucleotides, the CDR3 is TGCGCCAGCAGCTTGATTAGGGGCACTAGCACAGATACGCAGTATTTT.

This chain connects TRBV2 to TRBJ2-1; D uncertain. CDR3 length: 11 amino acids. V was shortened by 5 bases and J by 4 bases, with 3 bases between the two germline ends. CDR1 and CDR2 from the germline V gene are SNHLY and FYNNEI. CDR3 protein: CASSPYNEQFF. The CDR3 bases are TGTGCCAGCAGTCCGTACAATGAGCAGTTCTTC.

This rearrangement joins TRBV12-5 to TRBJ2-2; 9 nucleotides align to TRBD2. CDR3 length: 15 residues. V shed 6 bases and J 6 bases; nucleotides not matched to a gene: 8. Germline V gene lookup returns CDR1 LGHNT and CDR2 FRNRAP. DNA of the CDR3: TGTGCTAGTGGCCCAACGCGGGGGGGACCCGGGGAGCTGTTTTTT. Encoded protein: CASGPTRGGPGELFF.

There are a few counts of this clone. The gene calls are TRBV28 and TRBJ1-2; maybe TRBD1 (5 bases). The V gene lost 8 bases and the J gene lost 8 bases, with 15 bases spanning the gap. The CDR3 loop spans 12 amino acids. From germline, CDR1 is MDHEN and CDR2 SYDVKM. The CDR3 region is CASGDLPRGYTF. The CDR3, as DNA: TGTGCCAGCGGGGACTTACCAAGAGGCTACACCTTC.

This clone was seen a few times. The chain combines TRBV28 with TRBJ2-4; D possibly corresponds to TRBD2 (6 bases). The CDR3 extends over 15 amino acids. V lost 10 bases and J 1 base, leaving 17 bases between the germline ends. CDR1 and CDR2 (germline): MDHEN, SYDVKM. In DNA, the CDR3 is TGTGCCACAACTCCGGGACTCGTTGCCAAAAACATTCAGTACTTC. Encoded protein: CATTPGLVAKNIQYF.

CDR3 DNA sequence: TGTGCCAGTAGCCATGCCCGGCAGGGTGAAAAACTGTTTTTT. Its translation is CASSHARQGEKLFF. This chain joins TRBV19 and TRBJ1-4; TRBD1 is a possible D gene (5 bases). The V gene lost 6 bases and the J gene lost 7 bases, with 15 bases spanning the gap. The CDR3 has 14 amino acids. Germline lookup yields CDR1 LNHDA and CDR2 SQIVND (reference sequence).

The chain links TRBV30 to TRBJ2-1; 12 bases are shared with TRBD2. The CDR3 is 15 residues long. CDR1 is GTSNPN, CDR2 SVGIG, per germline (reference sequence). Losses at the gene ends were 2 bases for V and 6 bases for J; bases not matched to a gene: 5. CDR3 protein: CAWSPRLAGANEQFF. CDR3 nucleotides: TGTGCCTGGAGTCCAAGACTAGCGGGGGCCAATGAGCAGTTCTTC.

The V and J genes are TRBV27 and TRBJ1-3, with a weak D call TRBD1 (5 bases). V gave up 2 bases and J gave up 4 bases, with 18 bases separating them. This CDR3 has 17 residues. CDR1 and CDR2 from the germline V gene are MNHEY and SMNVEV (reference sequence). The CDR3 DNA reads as TGTGCCAGCAGTTTAGAAGCCCCAGGGTTGGGAGGAAACACCATATATTTT. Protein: CASSLEAPGLGGNTIYF.

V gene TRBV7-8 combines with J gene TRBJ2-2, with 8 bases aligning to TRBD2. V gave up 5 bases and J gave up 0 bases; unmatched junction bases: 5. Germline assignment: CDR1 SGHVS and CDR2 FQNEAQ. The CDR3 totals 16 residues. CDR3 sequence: CASSKPTSANTGELFF. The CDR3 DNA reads TGTGCCAGCAGCAAACCGACTAGCGCGAACACCGGGGAGCTGTTTTTT.

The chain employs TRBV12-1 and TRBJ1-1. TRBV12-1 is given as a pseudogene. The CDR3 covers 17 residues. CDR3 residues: CASSWKDSGGINTEAFF. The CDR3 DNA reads TGTGCCAGCAGCTGGAAGGACAGCGGGGGAATCAACACTGAAGCTTTCTTT.

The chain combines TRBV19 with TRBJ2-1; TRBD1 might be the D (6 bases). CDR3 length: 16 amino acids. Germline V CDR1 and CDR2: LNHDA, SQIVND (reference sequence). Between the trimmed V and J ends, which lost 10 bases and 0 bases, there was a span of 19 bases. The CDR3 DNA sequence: TGTGCCACCACAACAAGCGGACAGAGCTCCTACAATGAGCAGTTCTTC. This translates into CATTTSGQSSYNEQFF. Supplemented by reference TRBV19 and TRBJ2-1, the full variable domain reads DGGITQSPKYLFRKEGQNVTLSCEQNLNHDAMYWYRQDPGQGLRLIYYSQIVNDFQKGDIAEGYSVSREKKESFPLTVTSAQKNPTAFYLCATTTSGQSSYNEQFFGPGTRLTVL.

The CDR3 region has the DNA TGCGCCAGCAGCTGGGGCGGGCAGGGAGGCCAAGAGACCCAGTACTTC. Protein product: CASSWGGQGGQETQYF. This sequence joins TRBV5-1 and TRBJ2-5; possible D gene TRBD2, 6 bases. Trimming took 3 bases from V and 1 from J, leaving 16 bases between them. In germline, CDR1 is SGHRS, CDR2 YFSETQ. The CDR3 runs to 16 residues.

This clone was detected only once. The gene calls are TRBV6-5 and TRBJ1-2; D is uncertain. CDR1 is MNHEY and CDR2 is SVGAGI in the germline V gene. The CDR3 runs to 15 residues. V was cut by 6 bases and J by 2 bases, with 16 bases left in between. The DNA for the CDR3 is TGTGCCAGCAGCCGAGGTTCGCCGGGGAACTATGGCTACACCTTC. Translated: CASSRGSPGNYGYTF.

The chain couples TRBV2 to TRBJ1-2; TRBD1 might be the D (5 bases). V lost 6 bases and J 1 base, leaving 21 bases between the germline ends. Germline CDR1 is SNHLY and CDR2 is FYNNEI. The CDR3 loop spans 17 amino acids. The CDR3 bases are TGTGCCAGCAGGGGGGAGGGGAAAGACGGCCGTAACTATGGCTACACCTTC. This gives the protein CASRGEGKDGRNYGYTF.

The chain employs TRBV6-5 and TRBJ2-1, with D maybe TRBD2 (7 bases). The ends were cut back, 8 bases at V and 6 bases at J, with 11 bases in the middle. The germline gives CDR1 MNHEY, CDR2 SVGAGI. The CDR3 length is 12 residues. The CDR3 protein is CASPAGANEQFF. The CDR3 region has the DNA TGTGCCAGCCCGGCGGGGGCCAATGAGCAGTTCTTC.

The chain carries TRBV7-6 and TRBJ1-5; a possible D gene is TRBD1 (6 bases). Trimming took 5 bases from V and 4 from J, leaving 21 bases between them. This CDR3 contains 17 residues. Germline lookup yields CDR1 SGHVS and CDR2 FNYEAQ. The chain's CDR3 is CASSPFAGTKVNQPQHF. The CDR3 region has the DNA TGTGCCAGCAGCCCTTTCGCCGGGACAAAGGTAAATCAGCCCCAGCATTTT.

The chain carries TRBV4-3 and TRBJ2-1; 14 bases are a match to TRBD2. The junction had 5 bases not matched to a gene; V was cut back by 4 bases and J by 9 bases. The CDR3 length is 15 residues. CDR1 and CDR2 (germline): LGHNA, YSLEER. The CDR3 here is CASSPGTSGRIEQFF. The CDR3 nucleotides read TGCGCCAGCAGCCCCGGGACTAGCGGGAGAATTGAGCAGTTCTTC.